The next 30 T cell receptor beta chains were all read from a single sample in a study of blood T cell repertoires in COVID-19. Generated by immunoSEQ multiplex PCR, the TCRdb table keeps only in-frame clones and is missing some. The table records under 200,000 clones, around 83% of them present only once. The sequenced material came from peripheral blood. The receptor set was obtained from a human donor in a cohort sampled during active COVID-19.

In this sample, this clone turned up once. The gene calls are TRBV27 and TRBJ2-7; 15 positions match TRBD2. The CDR3 has 18 residues. From germline, CDR1 is MNHEY and CDR2 SMNVEV (reference sequence). The junction had 3 bases not matched to a gene; V was cut back by 0 bases and J by 0 bases. CDR3 sequence: CASSLSGTSGRSSYEQYF. CDR3 nucleotides: TGTGCCAGCAGTTTATCTGGGACTAGCGGGAGGAGCTCCTACGAGCAGTACTTC.

This chain joins TRBV19 and TRBJ1-5; the D gene is possibly TRBD1 (6 bases). V lost 7 bases to trimming and J lost 2 bases, with 18 bases between them. This CDR3 comprises 16 residues. Germline-derived CDR1 and CDR2 are LNHDA and SQIVND (reference sequence). CDR3 bases: TGTGCCAGTACCACGGGGGGGGCGAGGGGCAATCAGCCCCAGCATTTT. Amino acid sequence: CASTTGGARGNQPQHF.

The chain recombines TRBV10-2 with TRBJ2-7, with D possibly matching TRBD2 (5 bases). Trimming cost V 7 bases and J 7 bases, with 11 bases left between them. The CDR3 is made up of 11 amino acids. Germline values: CDR1 WSHSY, CDR2 SAAADI. The CDR3 reads CASTGEREQYF. The CDR3 DNA follows: TGCGCCAGCACTGGGGAGAGGGAGCAGTACTTC.

The chain joins TRBV28 to TRBJ1-2; D possibly corresponds to TRBD1 (5 bases). Trimming removed 7 bases at V and 4 bases at J, with 16 bases between. Germline V gene sequence: CDR1 MDHEN, CDR2 SYDVKM. The CDR3 length is 14 residues. CDR3 residues: CASNPQGTLYGYTF. The DNA of the CDR3 is TGTGCCAGCAATCCCCAGGGCACCCTCTATGGCTACACCTTC.

The chain has TRBV7-3 and TRBJ2-1; TRBD2 agrees at 9 bases. Germline V gene data show CDR1 as SGHTA and CDR2 as FQGTGA. The CDR3 contains 16 residues. V lost 5 bases, J lost 6 bases, and 11 bases stayed unmatched. Here the CDR3 DNA reads TGTGCCAGCAGCCCCCTCCTGGCGGGGGGGCTCAATGAGCAGTTCTTC. It yields the protein CASSPLLAGGLNEQFF.

The V gene is TRBV5-4, the J gene TRBJ1-4; D perhaps matches TRBD1 (5 bases). CDR3 size: 15 residues. Trimming left V 4 bases short and J 3 bases short, with 13 bases between. Germline V gene sequence: CDR1 SGHNT, CDR2 YYREEE (reference sequence). As DNA, the CDR3 is TGTGCCAGCAGCCCGATGGGGGGGGCTAATGAAAAACTGTTTTTT. This translates into CASSPMGGANEKLFF.

This CDR3 reads CASSQNQVATSYEQYF. DNA for the CDR3: TGTGCCAGCAGCCAAAACCAGGTCGCGACCTCCTACGAGCAGTACTTC. The chain uses TRBV3-1 (or the pseudogene TRBV3-2) and TRBJ2-7; D uncertain. Germline CDR1 is LGHDT and CDR2 is YNNKEL (reference sequence). V was shortened by 2 bases and J by 0 bases, with 14 bases between the two germline ends. The CDR3 spans 16 residues.

This chain connects TRBV7-2 to TRBJ2-7, with a weak D call TRBD2 (6 bases). V lost 4 bases and J 6 bases, leaving 19 bases between the germline ends. CDR3 length: 15 residues. Germline loops: CDR1 SGHTA, CDR2 FQGNSA. In nucleotides, the CDR3 is TGTGCCAGCAGCTCGACCGAGCGGGCGCCGGGCGAGCAGTACTTC. Its protein product is CASSSTERAPGEQYF.

V usage is TRBV11-3 and J usage is TRBJ2-1; 9 bases map to TRBD2. J was trimmed by 4 bases and V by 5 bases; bases with no gene match: 3. CDR1 and CDR2 (germline): SGHNT, YENEEA. The CDR3 is 14 amino acids. The CDR3 nucleotides are TGTGCCAGCAGCATTAGCGGGGGTTACAATGAGCAGTTCTTC. Translated, it gives CASSISGGYNEQFF.

This rearrangement joins TRBV10-1 to TRBJ2-6; 8 positions match TRBD1. The length of the CDR3 is 19 residues. V was pared by 6 bases and J by 0 bases, with 13 bases of the junction left unmatched. Germline V lookup: CDR1 WNHNN, CDR2 SYGVQD (reference sequence). In nucleotides, the CDR3 is TGCGCCAGCAGCGGGGCAGGGGGCAATCCAAGCTCTGGGGCCAACGTCCTGACTTTC. Its translation: CASSGAGGNPSSGANVLTF.

This chain links TRBV5-6 with TRBJ1-2, with D maybe TRBD1 (5 bases). Trimming pared 3 bases from V and 4 bases from J, leaving 10 bases between. Germline V lookup: CDR1 SGHDT, CDR2 YYEEEE. The CDR3 length is 13 residues. CDR3 sequence: CASSSRVGYGYTF. The CDR3 region has the DNA TGTGCCAGCAGCTCCAGGGTTGGCTATGGCTACACCTTC.

The chain links TRBV7-8 to TRBJ1-2; 10 positions match TRBD1. Germline-derived CDR1 and CDR2 are SGHVS and FQNEAQ. Losses at the gene ends were 5 bases for V and 2 bases for J; bases not matched to a gene: 2. The CDR3 spans 14 residues. The CDR3 loop is CASSEGQGNYGYTF. As DNA, the CDR3 is TGTGCCAGCAGCGAGGGACAGGGGAACTATGGCTACACCTTC. Combining the CDR3 with reference TRBV7-8 and TRBJ1-2 gives the whole variable domain GAGVSQSPRYKVAKRGQDVALRCDPISGHVSLFWYQQALGQGPEFLTYFQNEAQLDKSGLPSDRFFAERPEGSVSTLKIQRTQQEDSAVYLCASSEGQGNYGYTFGSGTRLTVV.

The chain uses TRBV7-9 and TRBJ1-6; tentatively, D is TRBD1 (5 bases). The CDR3 consists of 15 residues. V was shortened by 5 bases and J by 10 bases, with 18 bases between the two germline ends. Germline CDR1 and CDR2: SEHNR and FQNEAQ (reference sequence). The CDR3 DNA sequence: TGTGCCAGCAGCCTCCCTGAGCCGGGGGAGTCACCCCTCCACTTT. This translates into CASSLPEPGESPLHF. Full variable domain (remainder filled in from reference TRBV7-9 and TRBJ1-6): DTGVSQNPRHKITKRGQNVTFRCDPISEHNRLYWYRQTLGQGPEFLTYFQNEAQLEKSRLLSDRFSAERPKGSFSTLEIQRTEQGDSAMYLCASSLPEPGESPLHFGNGTRLTVT.

The chain links TRBV9 to TRBJ2-7, with 8 bases lining up with TRBD2. J was trimmed by 4 bases and V by 0 bases; bases with no gene match: 3. CDR1 is SGDLS, CDR2 YYNGEE, per germline. The CDR3 consists of 14 residues. The CDR3 is CASSVAPGGYEQYF. CDR3 DNA sequence: TGTGCCAGCAGCGTAGCTCCGGGAGGGTACGAGCAGTACTTC. Based on the CDR3 plus reference TRBV9 and TRBJ2-7, the full variable domain is DSGVTQTPKHLITATGQRVTLRCSPRSGDLSVYWYQQSLDQGLQFLIQYYNGEERAKGNILERFSAQQFPDLHSELNLSSLELGDSALYFCASSVAPGGYEQYFGPGTRLTVT.

This sequence joins TRBV5-6 and TRBJ2-7, with D tentatively TRBD1 (5 bases). The CDR3 has 13 amino acids. CDR1 and CDR2 from the germline V gene are SGHDT and YYEEEE. V was cut by 4 bases and J by 3 bases, with 11 bases left in between. The CDR3 loop is CASSPGQVYEQYF. For the CDR3, the DNA is TGTGCCAGCAGCCCCGGACAAGTCTACGAGCAGTACTTC.

V is TRBV7-3 and J is TRBJ2-3; 8 bases agree with TRBD2. Per germline, CDR1 SGHTA and CDR2 FQGTGA. Trimming removed 5 bases from V and 4 bases from J; junction bases left unmatched: 8. CDR3 length: 15 amino acids. The CDR3, as DNA: TGTGCCAGCAGCCTCGGAGCGGGGGAACCAGATACGCAGTATTTT. Amino acids: CASSLGAGEPDTQYF.

A few counts support this clone. This chain uses TRBV7-9 with TRBJ2-7; D is uncertain. Germline values: CDR1 SEHNR, CDR2 FQNEAQ (reference sequence). Trimming cost V 1 base and J 2 bases, with 3 bases left between them. This CDR3 spans 12 amino acids. Written as DNA, the CDR3 is TGTGCCAGCAGCTTAGTCACCTACGAGCAGTACTTC. Translation gives CASSLVTYEQYF.

The J gene is TRBJ2-1, the V gene TRBV27, with 7 bases lining up with TRBD2. CDR3 size: 15 residues. V gave up 3 bases and J gave up 7 bases; unmatched junction bases: 9. Germline values: CDR1 MNHEY, CDR2 SMNVEV (reference sequence). CDR3 bases: TGTGCCAGCAGTTTGCTGGGGGGGGGAAAAAATGAGCAGTTCTTC. This sequence encodes CASSLLGGGKNEQFF.

The chain carries TRBV5-4 and TRBJ2-7; weak D call: TRBD1 (6 bases). CDR1 SGHNT and CDR2 YYREEE come from the germline V gene (reference sequence). Trimming pared 4 bases from V and 1 base from J, leaving 18 bases between. The CDR3 length is 16 residues. The DNA of the CDR3 is TGTGCCAGCAGCCCCGGCGGCAGGGGATTATCCTACGAGCAGTACTTC. Translated: CASSPGGRGLSYEQYF.

This chain joins TRBV18 and TRBJ2-1; D uncertain. The V end was cut by 1 base, the J end by 2 bases, with 6 bases between. The germline CDR1 and CDR2 sequences are KGHSH and LQKENI. This CDR3 contains 14 residues. This chain's CDR3 is CASSPRDTYNEQFF. The CDR3 DNA is TGTGCCAGCTCACCACGTGACACCTACAATGAGCAGTTCTTC.

V usage is TRBV5-6 and J usage is TRBJ2-5; D possibly corresponds to TRBD2 (6 bases). Per germline, CDR1 SGHDT and CDR2 YYEEEE. With 0 bases removed from V and 3 bases from J, the gap between germline ends came to 9 bases. The length of the CDR3 is 14 residues. For the CDR3, the DNA is TGTGCCAGCAGCTTGGCGGGAGCTAAAGAGACCCAGTACTTC. The encoded protein is CASSLAGAKETQYF.

The chain links TRBV6-1 to TRBJ2-5; 7 bases line up with TRBD2. Germline-derived CDR1 and CDR2 are MNHNS and SASEGT. This CDR3 has 14 residues. V gave up 1 base and J gave up 5 bases; unmatched junction bases: 4. The CDR3 here is CASSEGGGHETQYF. CDR3 coding DNA: TGTGCCAGCAGTGAAGGGGGGGGTCATGAGACCCAGTACTTC.

The rearrangement uses TRBV3-1 (or the pseudogene TRBV3-2) and TRBJ2-7; D is possibly TRBD2 (5 bases). CDR1 and CDR2 (germline): LGHDT, YNNKEL (reference sequence). Trimming took 0 bases from V and 4 from J, leaving 19 bases between them. The CDR3 has 17 amino acids. DNA of the CDR3: TGTGCCAGCAGCCAAGAGCCCCAGGTTCTAGCAGATTACGAGCAGTACTTC. Its protein product is CASSQEPQVLADYEQYF.

The rearrangement joins TRBV6-2 or TRBV6-3 to TRBJ1-2, with D unclear. The germline V gene has CDR1 MNHEY and CDR2 SVGEGT. The CDR3 loop spans 13 amino acids. V lost 5 bases to trimming and J lost 5 bases, with 12 bases between them. CDR3 DNA sequence: TGTGCCAGCAGTCCGGGTAGTGCATATGGCTACACCTTC. Encoded protein: CASSPGSAYGYTF.

J is TRBJ2-3 and V is TRBV10-3; 8 bases fit TRBD1. CDR3 length equals 14 residues. J was trimmed by 6 bases and V by 6 bases; bases with no gene match: 8. The V gene's germline CDR1 is ENHRY and CDR2 SYGVKD. In nucleotides, the CDR3 is TGTGCCATCAGGGAGGACAGGGAGAGGGATACGCAGTATTTT. This sequence encodes CAIREDRERDTQYF.

This clone was seen only a few times. V usage is TRBV19 and J usage is TRBJ1-5; D may be TRBD1 (6 bases). The V and J ends lost 3 bases and 4 bases respectively, with 13 bases between them. The CDR3 has 15 amino acids. Germline V gives CDR1 LNHDA, CDR2 SQIVND (reference sequence). The CDR3 protein is CASSMEGGPNQPQHF. CDR3 sequence (DNA): TGTGCCAGTAGTATGGAGGGGGGGCCTAATCAGCCCCAGCATTTT.

In this sample, this clone turned up a few times. V is TRBV12-5 and J is TRBJ2-7; a weak D match, TRBD1 (5 bases). The length of the CDR3 is 15 residues. V was trimmed by 2 bases and J by 5 bases, leaving 16 bases between them. Germline V lookup: CDR1 LGHNT, CDR2 FRNRAP. This CDR3 is CASGLFWQGFDEQYF. CDR3 sequence (DNA): TGTGCTAGTGGTTTGTTCTGGCAGGGCTTTGACGAGCAGTACTTC.

This clone was picked up a small number of times. The V call is TRBV4-3, the J call TRBJ2-1; possible D gene TRBD1, 5 bases. Germline CDR1 reads LGHNA; CDR2 reads YSLEER. Trimming shortened V by 5 bases and J by 4 bases, and 9 bases separated the two germline ends. The CDR3 contains 13 residues. CDR3 amino acids: CASSAQDYNEQFF. CDR3 bases: TGCGCCAGCAGCGCACAGGATTACAATGAGCAGTTCTTC.

This clone was recorded only once. This chain joins TRBV7-2 and TRBJ1-5; 10 nucleotides line up with TRBD1. After removal of 6 bases from V and 4 bases from J, the junction contained 6 bases not matched to a gene. CDR1 is SGHTA and CDR2 is FQGNSA in the germline V gene. The CDR3 has 15 residues. The CDR3 reads CASRAGTGANQPQHF. The CDR3 DNA reads as TGTGCCAGCAGGGCCGGGACAGGGGCAAATCAGCCCCAGCATTTT. The full variable domain, its missing parts supplied by reference TRBV7-2 and TRBJ1-5, is GAGVSQSPSNKVTEKGKDVELRCDPISGHTALYWYRQSLGQGLEFLIYFQGNSAPDKSGLPSDRFSAERTGGSVSTLTIQRTQQEDSAVYLCASRAGTGANQPQHFGDGTRLSIL.

The chain recombines TRBV9 with TRBJ1-5; possible D gene TRBD1, 5 bases. CDR3 length: 13 amino acids. Trimming took 0 bases from V and 5 from J, leaving 6 bases between them. Germline V CDR1 and CDR2: SGDLS, YYNGEE. The CDR3 here is CASSVAGDQPQHF. The CDR3, as DNA: TGTGCCAGCAGCGTAGCGGGGGATCAGCCCCAGCATTTT.